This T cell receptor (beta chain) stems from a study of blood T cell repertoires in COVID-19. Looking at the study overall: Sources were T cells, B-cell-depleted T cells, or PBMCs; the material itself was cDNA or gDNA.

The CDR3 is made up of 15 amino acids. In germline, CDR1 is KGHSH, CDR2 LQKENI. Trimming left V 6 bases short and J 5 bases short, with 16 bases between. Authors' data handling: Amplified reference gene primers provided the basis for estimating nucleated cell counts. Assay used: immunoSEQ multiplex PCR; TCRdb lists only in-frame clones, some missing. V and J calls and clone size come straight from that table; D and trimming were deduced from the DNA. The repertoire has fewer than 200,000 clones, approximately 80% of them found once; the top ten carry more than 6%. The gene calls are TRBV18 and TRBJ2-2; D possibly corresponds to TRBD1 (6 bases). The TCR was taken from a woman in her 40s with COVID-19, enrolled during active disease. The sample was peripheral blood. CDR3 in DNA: TGTGCCAGCTCTTCAGGGGTTGCTCAGACCGGGGAGCTGTTTTTT. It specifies CASSSGVAQTGELFF.